These 19 T cell receptor beta chains came from one sample sequenced in a study of patients and donors after allogeneic stem cell transplantation. TCRdb used MiXCR to reprocess the RT-PCR reads, holding one entry per CDR3 protein. In the table there are about 410,000 distinct CDR3 sequences, under 20% of which are singletons. The sequenced sample consisted of blood, either unsorted or a sorted T cell fraction (not recorded which). The receptor source for this set is a human donor who was either an allogeneic HSCT recipient or a stem cell or donor lymphocyte infusion donor (not recorded which). It is not recorded whose cells these are; they may come from a transplant donor.

The chain links TRBV11-2 to TRBJ1-4; D perhaps matches TRBD1 (5 bases). The CDR3 has 14 residues. In germline, CDR1 is SGHAT, CDR2 FQNNGV. The ends were cut back, 1 base at V and 13 bases at J, with 16 bases in the middle. CDR3 DNA: TGTGCCAGCAGCTTAGGGACAAGGGGCCTTGGACTGTTTTTT. Protein product: CASSLGTRGLGLFF. Together with reference TRBV11-2 and TRBJ1-4, the CDR3 gives the full variable domain: EAGVAQSPRYKIIEKRQSVAFWCNPISGHATLYWYQQILGQGPKLLIQFQNNGVVDDSQLPKDRFSAERLKGVDSTLKIQPAKLEDSAVYLCASSLGTRGLGLFFGSGTQLSVL.

The chain carries TRBV30 and TRBJ2-1, with TRBD2 matching over 12 bases. Germline V gene sequence: CDR1 GTSNPN, CDR2 SVGIG (reference sequence). The CDR3 runs to 16 residues. Losses at the gene ends were 3 bases for V and 3 bases for J; bases not matched to a gene: 6. CDR3 protein: CAWSHRTSGVYNEQFF. The DNA of the CDR3 is TGTGCCTGGAGCCATAGGACTAGCGGGGTCTACAATGAGCAGTTCTTC. Filled out from reference TRBV30 and TRBJ2-1, the complete variable domain reads SQTIHQWPATLVQPVGSPLSLECTVEGTSNPNLYWYRQAAGRGLQLLFYSVGIGQISSEVPQNLSASRPQDRQFILSSKKLLLSDSGFYLCAWSHRTSGVYNEQFFGPGTRLTVL.

V and J are TRBV21-1 and TRBJ2-5; the tabulated D call, TRBD1, remains unverified against the DNA. TRBV21-1 is labeled a pseudogene. This CDR3 contains 12 residues. CDR3 in DNA: TGTGCCAGCAGCCAGTGGGGGAAGACCCAGTACTTC. Amino acid sequence: CASSQWGKTQYF.

In the case of this clonotype: Compared with germline, one end of the junction differs, possibly owing to a read error. The CDR3 reads CASSQQLRDVGDTEAFF. The CDR3 coding sequence is TGCGCCAGTAGCCAACAACTCCGGGACGTAGGTGACACTGAAGCTTTCTTT. The chain recombines TRBV4-3 with TRBJ1-1, with D possibly TRBD1 on 5 matching bases. The germline V gene has CDR1 LGHNA and CDR2 YSLEER. The CDR3 extends over 17 amino acids.

The rearrangement joins TRBV4-1 to TRBJ1-2, with D possibly being TRBD1 (5 bases). The CDR3 has 16 residues. Germline V gene sequence: CDR1 MGHRA, CDR2 YSYEKL. V was shortened by 0 bases and J by 5 bases, with 16 bases between the two germline ends. The DNA of the CDR3 is TGCGCCAGCAGCCAAGATTTAGGGGTGAAGTGGTATGGCTACACCTTC. Translated, it gives CASSQDLGVKWYGYTF.

This clonotype has a handful of counts. V is TRBV6-1 and J is TRBJ2-1, with 7 bases matching TRBD1. The V gene end was trimmed by 5 bases and the J gene end by 6 bases; junction bases not matched to a gene: 10. The CDR3 consists of 15 residues. CDR1 and CDR2 (germline): MNHNS, SASEGT. The CDR3 protein is CASSPTGRDGNEQFF. The CDR3 coding sequence is TGTGCCAGCAGTCCGACAGGGCGCGATGGCAATGAGCAGTTCTTC.

In its sample, this clonotype was seen many times. This chain joins TRBV2 and TRBJ2-1; no clear D. Germline assignment: CDR1 SNHLY and CDR2 FYNNEI. This CDR3 comprises 11 residues. Trimming took off 7 bases at V and 4 bases at J, with 5 bases between the two ends. The CDR3 sequence is CASKTYNEQFF. CDR3 in DNA: TGTGCCAGCAAAACGTACAATGAGCAGTTCTTC.

This clonotype was counted a few times. The V call is TRBV6-4, the J call TRBJ1-5; weak D call: TRBD1 (6 bases). Trimming removed 5 bases from V and 4 bases from J, with 12 bases in between. This CDR3 is 14 amino acids long. Germline CDR1 MRHNA, CDR2 SNTAGT. For the CDR3, the DNA is TGTGCCAGCAGTCGCGAGGGGGGGAATCAGCCCCAGCATTTT. Encoded protein: CASSREGGNQPQHF.

This clonotype was recorded a few times. The J gene is TRBJ2-2, the V gene TRBV4-1, with TRBD1 as a possible D gene (6 bases). Looked up from germline, CDR1 is MGHRA and CDR2 is YSYEKL. Between the trimmed V and J ends, which lost 1 base and 4 bases, there was a span of 16 bases. The CDR3 runs 17 residues. The CDR3 DNA is TGCGCCAGCAGCCAAGGGACAGCTCCTCGATCCACCGGGGAGCTGTTTTTT. It encodes CASSQGTAPRSTGELFF.

This clonotype was detected many times. The chain has TRBV5-1 and TRBJ2-2; D perhaps matches TRBD1 (5 bases). V was cut by 3 bases and J by 0 bases, with 9 bases left in between. Germline values: CDR1 SGHRS, CDR2 YFSETQ. CDR3 size: 15 residues. In DNA, the CDR3 is TGCGCCAGCAGCTCGCAGGGATCGAACACCGGGGAGCTGTTTTTT. Its translation: CASSSQGSNTGELFF.

V usage is TRBV6-5 and J usage is TRBJ2-7, with no clear D. The V end lost 0 bases, the J end lost 2 bases, and 8 bases lay between the germline ends. Per the germline V gene, CDR1 is MNHEY and CDR2 is SVGAGI. The CDR3 is made up of 14 amino acids. The CDR3 DNA is TGTGCCAGCAGTTACTCGCCGGAAGCCTACGAGCAGTACTTC. It specifies CASSYSPEAYEQYF.

This clonotype occurred a few times. The CDR3 sequence: CASSYTGPSTDTQYF. The CDR3 nucleotides read TGTGCCAGCAGCTATACAGGGCCTAGCACAGATACGCAGTATTTT. The chain combines TRBV5-5 with TRBJ2-3, with TRBD1 as a possible D gene (6 bases). Germline V gives CDR1 SGHKS, CDR2 YYEKEE (reference sequence). The CDR3 has 15 residues. V was trimmed by 3 bases and J by 0 bases, leaving 11 bases between them.

The CDR3 bases are TGTGCCAGCAGCGCACGGGACCGGCCAACTAATGAAAAACTGTTTTTT. It yields the protein CASSARDRPTNEKLFF. This sequence joins TRBV7-8 and TRBJ1-4, with D possibly being TRBD1 (5 bases). This CDR3 has 16 residues. The V end lost 5 bases, the J end lost 0 bases, and 13 bases lay between the germline ends. The germline CDR1 and CDR2 sequences are SGHVS and FQNEAQ.

In this sample, this clonotype turned up a few times. The V and J genes are TRBV7-2 and TRBJ2-1, with 9 positions matching TRBD2. Germline V gene sequence: CDR1 SGHTA, CDR2 FQGNSA. The CDR3 consists of 17 residues. J gave up 0 bases and V 10 bases, and 13 bases lay outside the gene matches. The DNA for the CDR3 is TGTGCCACCCAGCCTCGAAGCGGGGGGAGCTCCTACAATGAGCAGTTCTTC. Its protein is CATQPRSGGSSYNEQFF. Complete variable domain (other parts from reference TRBV7-2 and TRBJ2-1): GAGVSQSPSNKVTEKGKDVELRCDPISGHTALYWYRQSLGQGLEFLIYFQGNSAPDKSGLPSDRFSAERTGGSVSTLTIQRTQQEDSAVYLCATQPRSGGSSYNEQFFGPGTRLTVL.

The rearrangement uses TRBV24-1 and TRBJ2-3, with a weak D call TRBD2 (6 bases). Germline V gene data show CDR1 as KGHDR and CDR2 as SFDVKD. The CDR3 runs to 14 residues. V gave up 9 bases and J gave up 4 bases, with 16 bases separating them. The CDR3 DNA is TGTGCCACCGGGGGGACTGGAGGCGCAGATACGCAGTATTTT. It encodes CATGGTGGADTQYF.

By sample share, this clonotype is medium-sized (0.01 to 0.1%). The chain has TRBV24-1 and TRBJ1-1; no clear D. This CDR3 has 13 amino acids. The germline V gene has CDR1 KGHDR and CDR2 SFDVKD. The germline V and J ends were trimmed by 7 bases and 0 bases, with 8 bases remaining between them. The CDR3 sequence: CATRSNMNTEAFF. Written as DNA, the CDR3 is TGTGCCACCAGAAGCAACATGAACACTGAAGCTTTCTTT.

The rearrangement links TRBV4-1 to TRBJ2-7; tentatively, D is TRBD1 (6 bases). The CDR3 loop spans 13 amino acids. Trimming stripped 1 base from V and 4 bases from J, with 8 bases between. Germline CDR1 is MGHRA and CDR2 is YSYEKL. Written as DNA, the CDR3 is TGCGCCAGCAGCCAAGTACAGGGTTACGAGCAGTACTTC. Its protein is CASSQVQGYEQYF.

The J gene is TRBJ1-1, the V gene TRBV7-9, with D unclear. The length of the CDR3 is 15 residues. The germline V gene encodes CDR1 SEHNR and CDR2 FQNEAQ (reference sequence). The germline V and J ends were trimmed by 5 bases and 1 base, with 14 bases remaining between them. CDR3 loop: CASSLGPIRNTEAFF. CDR3 coding DNA: TGTGCCAGCAGCCTAGGGCCAATCCGGAACACTGAAGCTTTCTTT.

The chain employs TRBV20-1 and TRBJ1-2; D might be TRBD1 (6 bases). This CDR3 contains 11 residues. The germline V gene encodes CDR1 DFQATT and CDR2 SNEGSKA (reference sequence). V lost 7 bases and J lost 5, with 11 bases in between. The CDR3 sequence is CSGHREYGYTF. In DNA form, the CDR3 reads TGCAGTGGGCACAGGGAGTATGGCTACACCTTC.